The source of this T cell receptor beta chain is a study of cytomegalovirus exposure and HLA in healthy donors. Germline CDR1 is MNHEY and CDR2 is SMNVEV (reference sequence). Trimming at V came to 3 bases and at J to 3 bases, leaving 7 bases not matched to a gene. The CDR3 spans 16 residues. Vbeta (60) and Jbeta (13) primers were used in the PCR. Assay used: immunoSEQ multiplex PCR; TCRdb lists only in-frame clones, some missing. The data hold about 98,000 clones, with roughly three quarters observed a single time. The chain carries TRBV27 and TRBJ2-1; 8 positions agree with TRBD2. The sample taken for sequencing was PBMCs. The sequence came from a male donor in good health and CMV-seropositive. DNA for the CDR3: TGTGCCAGCAGTTTTACCGGGACTAGGAACTACAATGAGCAGTTCTTC. This translates into CASSFTGTRNYNEQFF.